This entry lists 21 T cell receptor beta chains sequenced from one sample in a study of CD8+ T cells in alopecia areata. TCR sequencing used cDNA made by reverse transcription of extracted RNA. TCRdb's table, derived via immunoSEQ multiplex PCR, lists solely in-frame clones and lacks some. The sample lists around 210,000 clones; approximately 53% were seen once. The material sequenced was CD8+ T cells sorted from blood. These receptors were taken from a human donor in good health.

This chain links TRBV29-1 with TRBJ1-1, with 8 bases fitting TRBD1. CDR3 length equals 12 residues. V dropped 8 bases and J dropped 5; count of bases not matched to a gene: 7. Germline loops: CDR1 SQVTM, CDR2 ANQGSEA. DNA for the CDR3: TGCAGCCTAGAGGACAGGGCTACTGAAGCTTTCTTT. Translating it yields CSLEDRATEAFF. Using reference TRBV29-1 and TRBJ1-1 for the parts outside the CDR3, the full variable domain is SAVISQKPSRDICQRGTSLTIQCQVDSQVTMMFWYRQQPGQSLTLIATANQGSEATYESGFVIDKFPISRPNLTFSTLTVSNMSPEDSSIYLCSLEDRATEAFFGQGTRLTVV.

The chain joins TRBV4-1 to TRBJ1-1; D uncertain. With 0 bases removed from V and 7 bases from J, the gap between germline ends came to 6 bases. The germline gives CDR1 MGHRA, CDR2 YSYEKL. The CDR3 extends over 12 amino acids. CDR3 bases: TGCGCCAGCAGCCAAGAAACAAGTGAAGCTTTCTTT. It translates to CASSQETSEAFF.

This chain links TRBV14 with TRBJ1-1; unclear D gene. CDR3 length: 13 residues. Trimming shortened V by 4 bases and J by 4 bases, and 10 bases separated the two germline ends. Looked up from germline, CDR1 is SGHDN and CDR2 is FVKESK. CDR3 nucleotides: TGTGCCAGCAGCCCGAAGACAAGCACTGAAGCTTTCTTT. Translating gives CASSPKTSTEAFF.

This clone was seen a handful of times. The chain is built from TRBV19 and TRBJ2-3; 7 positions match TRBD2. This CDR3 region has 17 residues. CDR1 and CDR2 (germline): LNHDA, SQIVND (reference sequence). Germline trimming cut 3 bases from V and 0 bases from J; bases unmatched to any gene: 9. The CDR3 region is CASSIIARGTSTDTQYF. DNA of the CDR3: TGTGCCAGTAGTATCATTGCGCGGGGGACTAGCACAGATACGCAGTATTTT.

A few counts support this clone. CDR3 sequence: CATSRGTRVTYNEQFF. CDR3 DNA sequence: TGTGCCACCAGCAGAGGTACGAGGGTTACCTACAATGAGCAGTTCTTC. The V gene is TRBV15, the J gene TRBJ2-1; D is perhaps TRBD2 (5 bases). The germline CDR1 and CDR2 sequences are LNHNV and YYDKDF (reference sequence). This CDR3 is built from 16 residues. V was pared by 1 base and J by 2 bases, with 12 bases between.

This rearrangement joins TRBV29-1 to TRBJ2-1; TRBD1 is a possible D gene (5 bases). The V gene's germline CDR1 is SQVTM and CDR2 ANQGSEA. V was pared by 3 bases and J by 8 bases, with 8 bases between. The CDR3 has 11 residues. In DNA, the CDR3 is TGCAGCGTTGAGGGGCACTATGAGCAGTTCTTC. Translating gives CSVEGHYEQFF.

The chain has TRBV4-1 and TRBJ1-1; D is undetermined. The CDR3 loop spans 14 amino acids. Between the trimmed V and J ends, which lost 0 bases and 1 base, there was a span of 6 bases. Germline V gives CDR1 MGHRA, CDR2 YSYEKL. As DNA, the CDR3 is TGCGCCAGCAGCCAAGAAGGTCAGAACACTGAAGCTTTCTTT. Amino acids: CASSQEGQNTEAFF.

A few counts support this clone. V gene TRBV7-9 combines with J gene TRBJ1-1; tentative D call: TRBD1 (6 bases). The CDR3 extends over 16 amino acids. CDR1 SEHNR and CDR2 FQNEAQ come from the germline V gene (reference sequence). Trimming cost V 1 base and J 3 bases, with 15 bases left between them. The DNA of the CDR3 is TGTGCCAGCAGCTTAGTTGGGGGGCTCTCCGACACTGAAGCTTTCTTT. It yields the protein CASSLVGGLSDTEAFF.

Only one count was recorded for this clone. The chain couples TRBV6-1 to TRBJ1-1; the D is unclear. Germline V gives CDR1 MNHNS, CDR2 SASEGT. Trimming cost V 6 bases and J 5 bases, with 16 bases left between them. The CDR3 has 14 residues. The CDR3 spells CASSHQSSSTEAFF. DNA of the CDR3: TGTGCCAGCAGCCATCAGAGTTCCTCTACTGAAGCTTTCTTT.

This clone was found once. The CDR3 reads CSVETGGNQPQHF. CDR3 bases: TGCAGCGTTGAAACAGGGGGAAATCAGCCCCAGCATTTT. The chain links TRBV29-1 to TRBJ1-5; 8 bases are shared with TRBD1. CDR3 size: 13 residues. V lost 2 bases and J lost 4; bases outside the gene matches: 1. Germline CDR1 SQVTM, CDR2 ANQGSEA.

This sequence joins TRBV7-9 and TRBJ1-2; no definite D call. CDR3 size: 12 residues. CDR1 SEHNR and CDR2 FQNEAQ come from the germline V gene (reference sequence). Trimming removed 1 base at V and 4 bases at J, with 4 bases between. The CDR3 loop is CASSLEGYGYTF. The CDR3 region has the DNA TGTGCCAGCAGCTTAGAAGGCTATGGCTACACCTTC.

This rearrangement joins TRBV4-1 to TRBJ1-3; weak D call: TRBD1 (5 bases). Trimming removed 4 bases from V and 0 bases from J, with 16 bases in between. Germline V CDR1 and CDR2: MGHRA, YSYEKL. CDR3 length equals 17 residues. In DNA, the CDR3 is TGCGCCAGCAGCCTCACACCAGGGCGCCACTCTGGAAACACCATATATTTT. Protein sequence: CASSLTPGRHSGNTIYF.

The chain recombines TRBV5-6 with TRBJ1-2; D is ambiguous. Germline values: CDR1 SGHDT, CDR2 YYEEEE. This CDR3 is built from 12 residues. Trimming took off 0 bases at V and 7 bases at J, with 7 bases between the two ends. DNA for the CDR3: TGTGCCAGCAGCTTGGATCCTGGTGGCTACACCTTC. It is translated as CASSLDPGGYTF.

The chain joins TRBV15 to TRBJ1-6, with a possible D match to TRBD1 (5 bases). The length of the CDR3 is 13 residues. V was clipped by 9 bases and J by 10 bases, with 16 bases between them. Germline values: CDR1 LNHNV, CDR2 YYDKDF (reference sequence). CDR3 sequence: CATNQGRASPLHF. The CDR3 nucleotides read TGTGCCACAAACCAGGGCCGGGCCTCACCCCTCCACTTT.

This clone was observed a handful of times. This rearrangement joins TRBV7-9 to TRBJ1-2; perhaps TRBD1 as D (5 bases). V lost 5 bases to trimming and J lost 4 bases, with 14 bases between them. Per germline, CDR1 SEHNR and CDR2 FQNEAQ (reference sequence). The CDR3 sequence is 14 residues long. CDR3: CASSPGREGYGYTF. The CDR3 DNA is TGTGCCAGCAGCCCTGGCAGGGAGGGCTATGGCTACACCTTC. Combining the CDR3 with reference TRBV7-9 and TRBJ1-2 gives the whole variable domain DTGVSQNPRHKITKRGQNVTFRCDPISEHNRLYWYRQTLGQGPEFLTYFQNEAQLEKSRLLSDRFSAERPKGSFSTLEIQRTEQGDSAMYLCASSPGREGYGYTFGSGTRLTVV.

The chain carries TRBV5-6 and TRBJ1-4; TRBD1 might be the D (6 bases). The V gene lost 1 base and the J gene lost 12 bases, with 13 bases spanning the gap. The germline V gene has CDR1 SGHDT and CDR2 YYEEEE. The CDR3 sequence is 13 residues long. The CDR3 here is CASSLKEGVELFF. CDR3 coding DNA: TGTGCCAGCAGCTTGAAAGAGGGGGTGGAACTGTTTTTT.

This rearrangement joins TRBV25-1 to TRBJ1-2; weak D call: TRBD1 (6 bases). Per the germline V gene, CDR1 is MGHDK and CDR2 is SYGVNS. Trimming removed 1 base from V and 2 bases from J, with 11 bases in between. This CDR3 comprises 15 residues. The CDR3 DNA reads TGTGCCAGCAGTGAATTTGGAGGGGGGAACTATGGCTACACCTTC. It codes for CASSEFGGGNYGYTF.

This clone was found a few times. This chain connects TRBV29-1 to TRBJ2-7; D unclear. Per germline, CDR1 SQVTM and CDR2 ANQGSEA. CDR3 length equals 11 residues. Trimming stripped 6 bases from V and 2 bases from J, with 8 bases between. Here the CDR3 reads CSVGEAYEQYF. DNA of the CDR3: TGCAGCGTGGGCGAAGCCTACGAGCAGTACTTC.

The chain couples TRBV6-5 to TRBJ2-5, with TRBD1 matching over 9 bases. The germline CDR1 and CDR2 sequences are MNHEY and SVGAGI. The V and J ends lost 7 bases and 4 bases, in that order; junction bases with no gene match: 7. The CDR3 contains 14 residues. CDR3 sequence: CASKTTGGLETQYF. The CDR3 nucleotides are TGTGCCAGCAAAACCACAGGGGGCCTAGAGACCCAGTACTTC.

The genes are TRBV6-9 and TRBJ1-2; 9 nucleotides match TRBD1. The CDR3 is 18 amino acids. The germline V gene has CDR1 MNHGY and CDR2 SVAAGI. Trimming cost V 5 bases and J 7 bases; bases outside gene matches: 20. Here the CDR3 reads CASSHRVEPEDRGGGYTF. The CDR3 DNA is TGTGCCAGCAGTCACCGAGTGGAACCGGAGGACAGGGGAGGTGGCTACACCTTC.

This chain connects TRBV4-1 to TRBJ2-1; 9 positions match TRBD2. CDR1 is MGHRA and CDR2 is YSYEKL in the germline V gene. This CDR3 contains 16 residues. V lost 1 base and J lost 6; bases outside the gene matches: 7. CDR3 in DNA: TGCGCCAGCAGCCAAGTGGCTAGCGGGGCGGGCAATGAGCAGTTCTTC. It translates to CASSQVASGAGNEQFF.